This T cell receptor beta chain was observed in a study of cytomegalovirus exposure and HLA in healthy donors. Study in general: Of several hundred genotyped donors, roughly 81% grouped in the Caucasian-associated ancestry cluster.

The germline CDR1 and CDR2 sequences are SGHVS and FNYEAQ. V was pared by 2 bases and J by 5 bases, with 18 bases between. This CDR3 is built from 16 residues. The PCR used 60 Vbeta and 13 Jbeta primers. Using immunoSEQ multiplex PCR, the repertoire was profiled, and TCRdb retains in-frame clones only, with some absent. The sample includes about 160,000 clones, around 84% of them seen just once. Despite likely unrecorded immune exposures, the donors were nominally healthy at the time of sampling. Comment on this clone: Its antigen is currently unknown.

Study observations and caveats: The records held CMV serostatus as the only immune exposure information. The study found most TCR sequences rare, yet found some public TCRs in many donors.

The receptor was isolated from a man younger than 35 in good health and CMV-seropositive. Sequences were obtained from PBMCs. The chain links TRBV7-6 to TRBJ2-5, with TRBD2 as a possible D gene (6 bases). CDR3 nucleotide sequence: TGTGCCAGCAGCTTATCAGCGGGCGCCCCAGGGGAGACCCAGTACTTC. Its translation is CASSLSAGAPGETQYF.